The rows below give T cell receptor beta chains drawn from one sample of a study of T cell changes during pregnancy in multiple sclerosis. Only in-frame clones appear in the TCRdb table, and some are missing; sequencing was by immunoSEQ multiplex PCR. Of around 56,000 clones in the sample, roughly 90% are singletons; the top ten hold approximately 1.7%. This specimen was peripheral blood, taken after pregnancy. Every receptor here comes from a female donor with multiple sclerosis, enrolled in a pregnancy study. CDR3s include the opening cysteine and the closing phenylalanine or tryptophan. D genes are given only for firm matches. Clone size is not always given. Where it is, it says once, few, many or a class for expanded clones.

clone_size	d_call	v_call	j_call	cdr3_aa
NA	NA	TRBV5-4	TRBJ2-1	CASSHPTKMRNEQFF
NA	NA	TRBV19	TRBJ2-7	CASSISGGDVYEQYF
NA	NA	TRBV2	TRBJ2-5	CASTRGLQETQYF
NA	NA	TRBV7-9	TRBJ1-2	CASSLSRGHYGYTF
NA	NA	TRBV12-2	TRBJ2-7	CASRLGQWGNRGPYEQYF
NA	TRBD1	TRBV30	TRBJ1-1	CANAGHRDSFLGRGTEAFF
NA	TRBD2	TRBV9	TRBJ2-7	CASSAGLAAGSYEQYF
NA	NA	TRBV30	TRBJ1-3	CAWSSTRDTIYF
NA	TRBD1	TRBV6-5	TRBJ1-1	CASTGQGATEAFF
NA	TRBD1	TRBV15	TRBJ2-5	CATSFLPRTGETQYF
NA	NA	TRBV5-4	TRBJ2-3	CASSSRVQGKDTQYF
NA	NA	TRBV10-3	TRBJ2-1	CAISEGLGGANEQFF
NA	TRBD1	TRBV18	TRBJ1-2	CASSPIWTGTTNYGYTF
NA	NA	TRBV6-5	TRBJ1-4	CASSYQSVRAEKLFF
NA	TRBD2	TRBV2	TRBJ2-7	CASSDRASGGSREQYF
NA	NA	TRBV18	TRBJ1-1	CASSPERGAGGTEAFF
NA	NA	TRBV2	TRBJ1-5	CASSEALPSPGHF
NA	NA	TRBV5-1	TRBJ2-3	CASSLGGTDTQYF
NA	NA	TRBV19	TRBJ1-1	CASSELGGDAEAFF
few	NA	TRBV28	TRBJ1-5	CASTGGGGSNQPQHF
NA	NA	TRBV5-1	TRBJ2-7	CASSLAGVQAGEQYF
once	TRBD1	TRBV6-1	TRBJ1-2	CASSENRGAGGYTF
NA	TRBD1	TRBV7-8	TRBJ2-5	CASSLVVLRQGRKTQYF
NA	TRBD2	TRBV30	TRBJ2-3	CAWRPAGGLDTQYF
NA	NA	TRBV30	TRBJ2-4	CAWSVNGRNIQYF
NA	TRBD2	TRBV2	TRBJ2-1	CASNGGGEGNEQFF
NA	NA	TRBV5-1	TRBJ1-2	CASSRGQLGAINYGYTF
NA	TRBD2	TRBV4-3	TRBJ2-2	CASSQELPGLERFTGELFF
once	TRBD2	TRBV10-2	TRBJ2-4	CASSEGTSGGAWVDIQYF
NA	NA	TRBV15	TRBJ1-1	CATSRAVNTEAFF
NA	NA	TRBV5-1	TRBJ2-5	CASSPLPLETQYF
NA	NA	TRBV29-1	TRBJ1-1	CSVEGANTEAFF
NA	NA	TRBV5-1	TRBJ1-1	CASSLAPGPGTEAFF
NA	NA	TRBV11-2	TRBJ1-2	CASSLVRLYAGYTF
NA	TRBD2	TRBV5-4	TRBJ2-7	CASSWGLAGGQYF
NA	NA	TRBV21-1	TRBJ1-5	CASSIGTAGQPQHF
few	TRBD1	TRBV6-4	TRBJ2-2	CASSLQPRGQGTGELFF
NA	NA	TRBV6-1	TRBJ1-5	CASSELRGFNQPQHF
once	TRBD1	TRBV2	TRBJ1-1	CASATRTGGGNTEAFF